Below are 24 T cell receptor beta chains sequenced from a single sample in a study of cytomegalovirus exposure and HLA in healthy donors. The PCR employed 60 Vbeta primers together with 13 Jbeta primers. TCRdb keeps only in-frame clones here, not all; method: immunoSEQ multiplex PCR. This table has over 75,000 clones, 86% appearing once. The sequenced material came from PBMCs. Every receptor here comes from a man aged 25-45 years in good health and CMV-seropositive.

This chain uses TRBV27 with TRBJ2-5, with 14 bases lining up with TRBD2. The J call may be in error: the DNA end matches TRBJ2-7 better. This CDR3 is 17 amino acids long. Germline V CDR1 and CDR2: MNHEY, SMNVEV (reference sequence). CDR3 sequence: CASSRLAGGPGSVEQYF. For the CDR3, the DNA is TGTGCCAGCAGTCGACTAGCGGGAGGGCCAGGATCGGTCGAGCAGTACTTC.

V gene TRBV30 combines with J gene TRBJ1-1; the D gene is possibly TRBD1 (6 bases). Trimming shortened V by 4 bases and J by 3 bases, and 15 bases separated the two germline ends. Germline CDR1 and CDR2: GTSNPN and SVGIG (reference sequence). CDR3 length equals 14 residues. This chain's CDR3 is CAWNIQGRDTEAFF. CDR3 DNA sequence: TGTGCCTGGAATATACAGGGTAGGGACACTGAAGCTTTCTTT. The full variable domain, completed using reference TRBV30 and TRBJ1-1, is SQTIHQWPATLVQPVGSPLSLECTVEGTSNPNLYWYRQAAGRGLQLLFYSVGIGQISSEVPQNLSASRPQDRQFILSSKKLLLSDSGFYLCAWNIQGRDTEAFFGQGTRLTVV.

V and J are TRBV4-2 and TRBJ2-3, with D hard to call. Germline V lookup: CDR1 LGHNA, CDR2 YNFKEQ. V was pared by 0 bases and J by 4 bases, with 11 bases between. The CDR3 has 15 residues. The CDR3 reads CASSQDLLNPDTQYF. The CDR3 DNA is TGTGCCAGCAGCCAAGATCTACTGAATCCAGATACGCAGTATTTT.

The chain carries TRBV6-6 and TRBJ2-3; TRBD1 matches at 10 bases. Per the germline V gene, CDR1 is MNHNY and CDR2 is SVGAGI (reference sequence). The V segment lost 0 bases and the J segment 5 bases; nucleotides outside the gene matches: 2. The CDR3 loop spans 15 amino acids. CDR3 amino acids: CASSYSGTGEDTQYF. CDR3 sequence (DNA): TGTGCCAGCAGTTACTCCGGGACAGGGGAAGATACGCAGTATTTT.

The chain links TRBV29-1 to TRBJ2-5; 7 bases map to TRBD2. The V and J ends lost 4 bases and 9 bases, in that order; junction bases with no gene match: 20. CDR3 length: 16 amino acids. CDR1 is SQVTM, CDR2 ANQGSEA, per germline. The CDR3 region is CSVAHGSSGLVGPQYF. CDR3 sequence (DNA): TGCAGCGTTGCCCATGGCTCTAGCGGCCTGGTAGGGCCCCAGTACTTC.

This chain joins TRBV27 and TRBJ2-6, with D possibly being TRBD2 (5 bases). The ends were cut back, 4 bases at V and 0 bases at J, with 13 bases in the middle. The CDR3 extends over 17 amino acids. Looked up from germline, CDR1 is MNHEY and CDR2 is SMNVEV (reference sequence). CDR3 DNA: TGTGCCAGCAGTTCGGACTGGAAAATCTCTGGGGCCAACGTCCTGACTTTC. This sequence encodes CASSSDWKISGANVLTF.

V gene TRBV5-1 combines with J gene TRBJ2-1; 7 bases agree with TRBD2. This CDR3 spans 14 amino acids. Per the germline V gene, CDR1 is SGHRS and CDR2 is YFSETQ. Trimming at V came to 4 bases and at J to 5 bases, leaving 6 bases not matched to a gene. DNA for the CDR3: TGCGCCAGCAGCCTCGGACTAGAGGACAATGAGCAGTTCTTC. Protein product: CASSLGLEDNEQFF.

The V and J genes are TRBV27 and TRBJ2-7; D uncertain. The germline CDR1 and CDR2 sequences are MNHEY and SMNVEV (reference sequence). The CDR3 totals 15 residues. Trimming removed 0 bases from V and 3 bases from J, with 12 bases in between. CDR3 protein: CASSLSRGPLYEQYF. DNA for the CDR3: TGTGCCAGCAGTTTATCGCGAGGTCCTCTCTACGAGCAGTACTTC.

For this clone: Germline and junction disagree at one end, which may indicate a read error. The chain joins TRBV19 to TRBJ1-5; possibly TRBD1 for D (6 bases). Germline V gene lookup returns CDR1 LNHDA and CDR2 SQIVND (reference sequence). The CDR3 length is 14 residues. Here the CDR3 DNA reads TGTGCCGGTAGTACCGACAGGAGCGGTCAGCCCCAGCATTTT. Protein product: CAGSTDRSGQPQHF.

The chain employs TRBV4-1 and TRBJ2-7, with 7 bases matching TRBD1. The ends lost 4 bases at V and 3 bases at J; junction bases unmatched: 6. Germline V CDR1 and CDR2: MGHRA, YSYEKL. CDR3 length: 14 amino acids. The CDR3 DNA reads as TGCGCCAGCAGCCGGGACAGTGGGTTCTACGAGCAGTACTTC. Protein product: CASSRDSGFYEQYF.

V gene TRBV19 combines with J gene TRBJ1-2, with 9 bases fitting TRBD1. CDR3 length: 14 residues. The ends lost 8 bases at V and 5 bases at J; junction bases unmatched: 9. The germline gives CDR1 LNHDA, CDR2 SQIVND (reference sequence). CDR3 sequence (DNA): TGTGCCAGTCATCCCTCCGGGACAGGGTATGGCTACACCTTC. Translated, it gives CASHPSGTGYGYTF.

This clone was recorded once. The genes are TRBV27 and TRBJ2-7; 10 nucleotides line up with TRBD1. With 5 bases clipped from V and 5 bases from J, the junction kept 6 bases outside the gene matches. CDR3 size: 14 residues. CDR1 and CDR2 from the germline V gene are MNHEY and SMNVEV (reference sequence). The CDR3 reads CASSTDRGPNEQYF. CDR3 sequence (DNA): TGTGCCAGCAGTACCGACAGGGGGCCCAACGAGCAGTACTTC.

The rearrangement links TRBV11-1 to TRBJ2-5; 10 nucleotides agree with TRBD2. Trimming removed 6 bases from V and 1 base from J; junction bases left unmatched: 8. Per germline, CDR1 SGHAT and CDR2 FQDESV (reference sequence). There are 16 residues in the CDR3. Here the CDR3 DNA reads TGTGCCAGCAGTCTTACTAGCGGGGACTTCCAAGAGACCCAGTACTTC. As protein: CASSLTSGDFQETQYF.

The chain is built from TRBV28 and TRBJ1-1; D is possibly TRBD1 (6 bases). Per the germline V gene, CDR1 is MDHEN and CDR2 is SYDVKM. The CDR3 consists of 15 residues. Trimming cost V 6 bases and J 7 bases, with 21 bases left between them. The CDR3 DNA follows: TGTGCCAGCAGATCACCCTCGGGACATATGAGTGAAGCTTTCTTT. It specifies CASRSPSGHMSEAFF.

The chain has TRBV30 and TRBJ1-6; 9 positions match TRBD1. The CDR3 runs to 15 residues. The germline V gene has CDR1 GTSNPN and CDR2 SVGIG (reference sequence). V shed 3 bases, J shed 5 bases, and the junction held 5 bases outside the gene matches. The CDR3 region has the DNA TGTGCCTGGAGGGAGGGACAGGGCAATAATTCACCCCTCCACTTT. As protein: CAWREGQGNNSPLHF.

The genes are TRBV7-9 and TRBJ2-7, with D possibly being TRBD2 (6 bases). Germline V gene lookup returns CDR1 SEHNR and CDR2 FQNEAQ (reference sequence). Between the trimmed V and J ends, which lost 4 bases and 7 bases, there was a span of 20 bases. The CDR3 extends over 15 amino acids. CDR3 bases: TGTGCCAGCAGCTCTCGGCAGGGCCCTGGAGGGGAGCAGTACTTC. Protein sequence: CASSSRQGPGGEQYF.

This chain uses TRBV28 with TRBJ2-5, with 9 bases fitting TRBD2. The CDR3 is 16 residues long. Unmatched junction bases numbered 10, after V lost 3 bases and J lost 5 bases. Germline V gene sequence: CDR1 MDHEN, CDR2 SYDVKM. CDR3 in amino acids: CASSLGTSSMGETQYF. Written as DNA, the CDR3 is TGTGCCAGCAGTTTGGGGACTAGCTCAATGGGGGAGACCCAGTACTTC.

The chain joins TRBV28 to TRBJ2-3; D may be TRBD2 (5 bases). CDR3 length equals 18 residues. Per germline, CDR1 MDHEN and CDR2 SYDVKM. Trimming took 7 bases from V and 6 from J, leaving 29 bases between them. The CDR3 protein is CASNFKLPGSIQTDTQYF. DNA for the CDR3: TGTGCCAGCAATTTTAAACTGCCGGGGTCTATCCAAACGGATACGCAGTATTTT. Using reference TRBV28 and TRBJ2-3 for the parts outside the CDR3, the full variable domain is DVKVTQSSRYLVKRTGEKVFLECVQDMDHENMFWYRQDPGLGLRLIYFSYDVKMKEKGDIPEGYSVSREKKERFSLILESASTNQTSMYLCASNFKLPGSIQTDTQYFGPGTRLTVL.

The gene calls are TRBV14 and TRBJ2-3; no definite D call. The germline CDR1 and CDR2 sequences are SGHDN and FVKESK. Trimming took 0 bases from V and 5 from J, leaving 9 bases between them. This CDR3 comprises 14 residues. Written as DNA, the CDR3 is TGTGCCAGCAGCCAAGAATTCCCCGGAGATACGCAGTATTTT. It translates to CASSQEFPGDTQYF. Full variable domain (remainder filled in from reference TRBV14 and TRBJ2-3): EAGVTQFPSHSVIEKGQTVTLRCDPISGHDNLYWYRRVMGKEIKFLLHFVKESKQDESGMPNNRFLAERTGGTYSTLKVQPAELEDSGVYFCASSQEFPGDTQYFGPGTRLTVL.

This clone showed up just once. The chain combines TRBV7-2 with TRBJ1-2, with 8 positions matching TRBD1. This CDR3 contains 16 residues. Germline assignment: CDR1 SGHTA and CDR2 FQGNSA. V lost 2 bases to trimming and J lost 5 bases; unmatched junction nucleotides: 10. CDR3 bases: TGTGCCAGCAGCTTAAGGTTCAGGGGGCGTCGGTATGGCTACACCTTC. This gives the protein CASSLRFRGRRYGYTF.

This clone has more than one count but fewer than ten. The V and J genes are TRBV27 and TRBJ2-7; D may be TRBD2 (6 bases). In germline, CDR1 is MNHEY, CDR2 SMNVEV (reference sequence). V was trimmed by 4 bases and J by 0 bases, leaving 10 bases between them. The length of the CDR3 is 14 residues. The CDR3 nucleotides read TGTGCCAGCAGTTGGACACTAGCCTCCTACGAGCAGTACTTC. The encoded protein is CASSWTLASYEQYF.

This clone was observed once. The gene calls are TRBV29-1 and TRBJ2-7; 9 bases fit TRBD1. The length of the CDR3 is 14 residues. Germline CDR1 reads SQVTM; CDR2 reads ANQGSEA. V was pared by 5 bases and J by 0 bases, with 5 bases of the junction left unmatched. The CDR3 DNA is TGCAGCGTTACCGGGACAGGGAGCTCCTACGAGCAGTACTTC. Translating gives CSVTGTGSSYEQYF.

The rearrangement links TRBV7-9 to TRBJ2-4; unclear D gene. CDR3 length: 12 residues. Trimming removed 5 bases at V and 8 bases at J, with 10 bases between. Germline CDR1 SEHNR, CDR2 FQNEAQ (reference sequence). CDR3 region: CASSHTTDIQYF. The DNA of the CDR3 is TGTGCCAGCAGCCATACTACGGACATTCAGTACTTC.

The rearrangement joins TRBV6-8 to TRBJ2-7, with D perhaps matching TRBD2 (5 bases). The CDR3 is made up of 15 amino acids. Trimming left V 8 bases short and J 0 bases short, with 17 bases between. CDR1 and CDR2 from the germline V gene are MNHGY and SAAAGT. This CDR3 reads CASGYRLCTSYEQYF. The CDR3 DNA follows: TGTGCCAGCGGCTACAGACTATGTACCTCCTACGAGCAGTACTTC.